The 20 T cell receptor beta chains below all came from one sample that was sequenced in a study of cytomegalovirus exposure and HLA in healthy donors. Use of 60 Vbeta and 13 Jbeta primers characterized the PCR. Measured with immunoSEQ multiplex PCR; TCRdb has only the in-frame clones, and not every one. The data hold 160,000 or so clones, with about 77% observed a single time. What was sequenced was PBMCs. The source of these receptors is a woman between 50 and 59 years old in good health and CMV-seronegative.

The J gene is TRBJ1-1, the V gene TRBV28; no clear D gene. The CDR3 spans 13 residues. V lost 2 bases and J 1 base, leaving 5 bases between the germline ends. Germline values: CDR1 MDHEN, CDR2 SYDVKM. In nucleotides, the CDR3 is TGTGCCAGCAGTTTAACGGGGAACACTGAAGCTTTCTTT. Translating it yields CASSLTGNTEAFF.

In this sample, this clone turned up a few times. The V and J genes are TRBV18 and TRBJ2-7, with D possibly being TRBD1 (6 bases). The CDR3 loop spans 20 amino acids. Germline V gene sequence: CDR1 KGHSH, CDR2 LQKENI. Trimming removed 4 bases at V and 2 bases at J, with 30 bases between. The CDR3 reads CASSLERTGTLAPNTYEQYF. The CDR3 DNA reads TGTGCCAGCTCACTCGAGAGAACGGGGACACTGGCCCCGAATACCTACGAGCAGTACTTC.

The V gene is TRBV5-6, the J gene TRBJ2-2; tentatively, D is TRBD2 (5 bases). The germline gives CDR1 SGHDT, CDR2 YYEEEE. V gave up 4 bases and J gave up 7 bases, with 11 bases separating them. This CDR3 is 13 amino acids long. The CDR3 sequence is CASSPEEVGELFF. The CDR3 region has the DNA TGTGCCAGCAGCCCGGAGGAGGTCGGGGAGCTGTTTTTT.

The genes are TRBV9 and TRBJ2-7; possible D gene TRBD2, 6 bases. The germline CDR1 and CDR2 sequences are SGDLS and YYNGEE. With 0 bases removed from V and 3 bases from J, the gap between germline ends came to 10 bases. This CDR3 spans 14 amino acids. CDR3 coding DNA: TGTGCCAGCAGCGTAGCGGGAGTTGGCTACGAGCAGTACTTC. Its translation: CASSVAGVGYEQYF.

CDR3: CSVEAGNTEAFF. CDR3 coding DNA: TGCAGCGTTGAAGCCGGGAACACTGAAGCTTTCTTT. The V gene is TRBV29-1, the J gene TRBJ1-1; D is unresolved. CDR1 SQVTM and CDR2 ANQGSEA come from the germline V gene. Trimming took off 1 base at V and 1 base at J, with 4 bases between the two ends. This CDR3 has 12 amino acids.

The chain employs TRBV28 and TRBJ1-2; no clear D. Trimming left V 1 base short and J 8 bases short, with 14 bases between. The CDR3 consists of 14 residues. Germline V gives CDR1 MDHEN, CDR2 SYDVKM. The CDR3 nucleotides are TGTGCCAGCAGTTTATACGTTCCAACTCGGGGCTACACCTTC. Residues: CASSLYVPTRGYTF.

The chain links TRBV9 to TRBJ2-1, with TRBD2 identical over 9 bases. J lost 4 bases, V lost 2 bases, and 4 bases had no gene match. Germline V lookup: CDR1 SGDLS, CDR2 YYNGEE. The CDR3 runs to 15 residues. The CDR3 here is CASSVAGGDYNEQFF. CDR3 DNA sequence: TGTGCCAGCAGCGTCGCGGGAGGGGATTACAATGAGCAGTTCTTC.

The V and J genes are TRBV10-1 and TRBJ2-1, with 9 bases matching TRBD1. Germline CDR1 WNHNN, CDR2 SYGVQD (reference sequence). V was pared by 0 bases and J by 9 bases, with 12 bases of the junction left unmatched. The CDR3 extends over 17 amino acids. The CDR3 loop reads CASSESPYRGRRCEQFF. The CDR3 DNA follows: TGCGCCAGCAGTGAGTCCCCTTACAGGGGGCGTAGGTGTGAGCAGTTCTTC.

The CDR3 reads CASRPTNSYEQYF. The CDR3 nucleotides are TGTGCCAGCAGGCCGACTAACTCCTACGAGCAGTACTTC. The chain uses TRBV5-5 and TRBJ2-7; D possibly corresponds to TRBD2 (5 bases). This CDR3 region has 13 residues. With 5 bases removed from V and 0 bases from J, the gap between germline ends came to 9 bases. Germline lookup yields CDR1 SGHKS and CDR2 YYEKEE (reference sequence). The full variable domain, its missing parts supplied by reference TRBV5-5 and TRBJ2-7, is DAGVTQSPTHLIKTRGQQVTLRCSPISGHKSVSWYQQVLGQGPQFIFQYYEKEERGRGNFPDRFSARQFPNYSSELNVNALLLGDSALYLCASRPTNSYEQYFGPGTRLTVT.

The J gene is TRBJ2-1, the V gene TRBV18; 9 positions match TRBD2. The CDR3 totals 17 residues. The J segment lost 4 bases and the V segment lost 0 bases, leaving 7 bases of the junction unmatched. Germline V gene data show CDR1 as KGHSH and CDR2 as LQKENI. CDR3 residues: CASSPPLRTSEYNEQFF. CDR3 sequence (DNA): TGTGCCAGCTCACCACCGTTGAGGACTAGCGAGTACAATGAGCAGTTCTTC. Supplemented by reference TRBV18 and TRBJ2-1, the full variable domain reads NAGVMQNPRHLVRRRGQEARLRCSPMKGHSHVYWYRQLPEEGLKFMVYLQKENIIDESGMPKERFSAEFPKEGPSILRIQQVVRGDSAAYFCASSPPLRTSEYNEQFFGPGTRLTVL.

This chain connects TRBV7-8 to TRBJ1-2; TRBD1 aligns across 9 bases. This CDR3 region has 14 residues. CDR1 SGHVS and CDR2 FQNEAQ come from the germline V gene. Germline trimming cut 5 bases from V and 6 bases from J; bases unmatched to any gene: 7. In nucleotides, the CDR3 is TGTGCCAGCAGCGGACCGGGACAGGGAAATGGCTACACCTTC. Amino acid sequence: CASSGPGQGNGYTF. Based on the CDR3 plus reference TRBV7-8 and TRBJ1-2, the full variable domain is GAGVSQSPRYKVAKRGQDVALRCDPISGHVSLFWYQQALGQGPEFLTYFQNEAQLDKSGLPSDRFFAERPEGSVSTLKIQRTQQEDSAVYLCASSGPGQGNGYTFGSGTRLTVV.

This chain uses TRBV6-6 with TRBJ1-2; 8 bases map to TRBD1. The CDR3 runs to 13 residues. Losses at the gene ends were 5 bases for V and 4 bases for J; bases not matched to a gene: 3. CDR1 is MNHNY, CDR2 SVGAGI, per germline (reference sequence). The CDR3 coding sequence is TGTGCCAGCAGTACCACAGGGGGCTATGGCTACACCTTC. Protein product: CASSTTGGYGYTF.

The chain is built from TRBV18 and TRBJ1-2, with unresolved D. Per the germline V gene, CDR1 is KGHSH and CDR2 is LQKENI. With 3 bases removed from V and 0 bases from J, the gap between germline ends came to 17 bases. This CDR3 spans 17 amino acids. This CDR3 reads CASSPGQPNLSNYGYTF. As DNA, the CDR3 is TGTGCCAGCTCACCGGGCCAGCCAAATCTTTCTAACTATGGCTACACCTTC.

The chain employs TRBV4-3 and TRBJ2-4; D may be TRBD1 (6 bases). This CDR3 has 16 residues. The germline V and J ends were trimmed by 3 bases and 0 bases, with 12 bases remaining between them. Per the germline V gene, CDR1 is LGHNA and CDR2 is YSLEER. The CDR3: CASSHDRNVAKNIQYF. The DNA for the CDR3 is TGCGCCAGCAGCCACGACAGGAATGTAGCCAAAAACATTCAGTACTTC.

The chain joins TRBV5-4 to TRBJ2-7, with a tentative D call TRBD1 (5 bases). The CDR3 contains 14 residues. V lost 4 bases and J lost 4, with 15 bases in between. Germline-derived CDR1 and CDR2 are SGHNT and YYREEE (reference sequence). CDR3 DNA sequence: TGTGCCAGCAGCGCGCTAGGGGTTAGGTACGAGCAGTACTTC. Its protein product is CASSALGVRYEQYF. Full variable domain (outside the CDR3, taken from reference TRBV5-4 and TRBJ2-7): ETGVTQSPTHLIKTRGQQVTLRCSSQSGHNTVSWYQQALGQGPQFIFQYYREEENGRGNFPPRFSGLQFPNYSSELNVNALELDDSALYLCASSALGVRYEQYFGPGTRLTVT.

This chain connects TRBV5-3 to TRBJ2-2; D is perhaps TRBD1 (5 bases). TRBV5-3 is reported as an ORF; its role is uncertain. The CDR3 loop spans 16 amino acids. V was clipped by 0 bases and J by 6 bases, with 15 bases between them. This CDR3 reads CARSLGVGPGPGELFF. The CDR3 nucleotides are TGTGCCAGAAGCTTGGGGGTGGGGCCCGGCCCCGGGGAGCTGTTTTTT.

The chain is built from TRBV7-2 and TRBJ2-1, with 10 bases lining up with TRBD2. With 1 base clipped from V and 8 bases from J, the junction kept 8 bases outside the gene matches. The length of the CDR3 is 16 residues. Germline V CDR1 and CDR2: SGHTA, FQGNSA. CDR3: CASSLEVSGGAYEQFF. The CDR3 bases are TGTGCCAGCAGCTTAGAGGTCAGCGGGGGGGCCTATGAGCAGTTCTTC.

A single count supports this clone. The chain has TRBV9 and TRBJ1-1, with D uncertain. The germline V and J ends were trimmed by 4 bases and 1 base, with 14 bases remaining between them. Germline CDR1 reads SGDLS; CDR2 reads YYNGEE. The length of the CDR3 is 15 residues. The CDR3 protein is CASSPRSRGNTEAFF. The CDR3 DNA sequence: TGTGCCAGCAGCCCACGATCCCGGGGGAACACTGAAGCTTTCTTT.

The chain couples TRBV4-1 to TRBJ2-1; maybe TRBD1 (7 bases). The CDR3 length is 15 residues. The V end was cut by 4 bases, the J end by 2 bases, with 12 bases between. Per germline, CDR1 MGHRA and CDR2 YSYEKL. CDR3 residues: CASSPAGGTYNEQFF. The CDR3 nucleotides are TGCGCCAGCAGCCCTGCAGGGGGGACCTACAATGAGCAGTTCTTC.

This sequence joins TRBV14 and TRBJ1-2; 9 bases match TRBD1. The CDR3 length is 15 residues. The germline gives CDR1 SGHDN, CDR2 FVKESK. V shed 5 bases and J 1 base; nucleotides not matched to a gene: 5. CDR3 in DNA: TGTGCCAGCAGCTATACAGGGGGCGATAACTATGGCTACACCTTC. It specifies CASSYTGGDNYGYTF.